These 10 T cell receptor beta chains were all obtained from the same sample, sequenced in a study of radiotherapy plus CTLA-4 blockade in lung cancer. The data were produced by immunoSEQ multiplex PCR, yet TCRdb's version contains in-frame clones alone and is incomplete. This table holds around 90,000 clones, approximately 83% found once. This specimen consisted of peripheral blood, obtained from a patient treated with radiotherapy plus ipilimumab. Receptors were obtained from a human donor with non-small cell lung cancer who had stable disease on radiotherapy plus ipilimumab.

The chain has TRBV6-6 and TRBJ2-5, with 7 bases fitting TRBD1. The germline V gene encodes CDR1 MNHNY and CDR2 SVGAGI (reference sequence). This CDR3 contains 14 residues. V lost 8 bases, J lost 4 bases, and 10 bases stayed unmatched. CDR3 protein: CASRLAGGRETQYF. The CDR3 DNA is TGTGCCAGCCGGCTAGCAGGGGGTAGAGAGACCCAGTACTTC.

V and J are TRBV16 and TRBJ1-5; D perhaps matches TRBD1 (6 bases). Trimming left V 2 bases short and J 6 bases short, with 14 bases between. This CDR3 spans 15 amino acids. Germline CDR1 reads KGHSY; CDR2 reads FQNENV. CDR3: CASSQRPGAGQPQHF. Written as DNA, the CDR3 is TGTGCCAGCAGCCAAAGACCGGGGGCAGGTCAGCCCCAGCATTTT.

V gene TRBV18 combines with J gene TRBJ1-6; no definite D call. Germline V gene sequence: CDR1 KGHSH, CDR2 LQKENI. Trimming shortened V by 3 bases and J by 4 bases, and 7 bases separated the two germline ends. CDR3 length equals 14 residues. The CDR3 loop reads CASSPAGYNSPLHF. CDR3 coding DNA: TGTGCCAGCTCACCCGCCGGGTATAATTCACCCCTCCACTTT.

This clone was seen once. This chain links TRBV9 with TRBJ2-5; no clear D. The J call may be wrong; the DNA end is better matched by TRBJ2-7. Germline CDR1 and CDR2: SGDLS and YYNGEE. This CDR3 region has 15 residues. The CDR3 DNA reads TGTGCCAGCAGCGTAGGACAAGCACCACTCTACGAGCAGTACTTC. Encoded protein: CASSVGQAPLYEQYF.

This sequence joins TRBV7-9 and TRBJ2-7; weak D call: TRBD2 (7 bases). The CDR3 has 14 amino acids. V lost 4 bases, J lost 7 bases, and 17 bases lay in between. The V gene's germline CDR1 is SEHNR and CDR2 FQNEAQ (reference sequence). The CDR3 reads CASSWGRGAEEQYF. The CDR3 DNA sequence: TGTGCCAGCAGCTGGGGGAGGGGGGCGGAAGAGCAGTACTTC.

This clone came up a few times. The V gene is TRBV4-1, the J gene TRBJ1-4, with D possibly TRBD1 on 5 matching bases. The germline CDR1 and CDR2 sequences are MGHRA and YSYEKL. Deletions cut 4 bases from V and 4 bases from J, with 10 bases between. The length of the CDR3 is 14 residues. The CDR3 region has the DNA TGCGCCAGCAGCCCACAGGATTATAATGAAAAACTGTTTTTT. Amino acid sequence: CASSPQDYNEKLFF.

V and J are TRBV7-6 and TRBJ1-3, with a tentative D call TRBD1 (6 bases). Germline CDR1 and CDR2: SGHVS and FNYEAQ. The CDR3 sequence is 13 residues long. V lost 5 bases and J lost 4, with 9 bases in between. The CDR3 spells CASSPGTGNTIYF. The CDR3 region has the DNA TGTGCCAGCAGCCCCGGGACAGGAAACACCATATATTTT.

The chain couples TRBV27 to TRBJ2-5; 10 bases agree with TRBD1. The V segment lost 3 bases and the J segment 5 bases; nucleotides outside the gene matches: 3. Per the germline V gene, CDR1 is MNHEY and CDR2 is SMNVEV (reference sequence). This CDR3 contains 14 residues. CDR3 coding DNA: TGTGCCAGCAGTTTTTGGGGACAGGGGGAGACCCAGTACTTC. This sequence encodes CASSFWGQGETQYF.

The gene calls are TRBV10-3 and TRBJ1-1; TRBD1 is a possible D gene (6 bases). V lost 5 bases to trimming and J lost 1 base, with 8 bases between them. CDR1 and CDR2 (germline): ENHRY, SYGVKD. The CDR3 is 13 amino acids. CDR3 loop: CAISSTGNTEAFF. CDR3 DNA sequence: TGTGCCATCAGTTCGACAGGGAACACTGAAGCTTTCTTT.

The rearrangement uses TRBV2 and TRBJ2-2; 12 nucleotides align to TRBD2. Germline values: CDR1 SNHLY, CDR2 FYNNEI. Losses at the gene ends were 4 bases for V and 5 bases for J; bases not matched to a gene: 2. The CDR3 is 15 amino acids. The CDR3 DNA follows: TGTGCCAGCAGTGTTCTAGCGGGGGGGACCGGGGAGCTGTTTTTT. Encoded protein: CASSVLAGGTGELFF. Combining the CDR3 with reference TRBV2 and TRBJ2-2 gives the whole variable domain EPEVTQTPSHQVTQMGQEVILRCVPISNHLYFYWYRQILGQKVEFLVSFYNNEISEKSEIFDDQFSVERPDGSNFTLKIRSTKLEDSAMYFCASSVLAGGTGELFFGEGSRLTVL.